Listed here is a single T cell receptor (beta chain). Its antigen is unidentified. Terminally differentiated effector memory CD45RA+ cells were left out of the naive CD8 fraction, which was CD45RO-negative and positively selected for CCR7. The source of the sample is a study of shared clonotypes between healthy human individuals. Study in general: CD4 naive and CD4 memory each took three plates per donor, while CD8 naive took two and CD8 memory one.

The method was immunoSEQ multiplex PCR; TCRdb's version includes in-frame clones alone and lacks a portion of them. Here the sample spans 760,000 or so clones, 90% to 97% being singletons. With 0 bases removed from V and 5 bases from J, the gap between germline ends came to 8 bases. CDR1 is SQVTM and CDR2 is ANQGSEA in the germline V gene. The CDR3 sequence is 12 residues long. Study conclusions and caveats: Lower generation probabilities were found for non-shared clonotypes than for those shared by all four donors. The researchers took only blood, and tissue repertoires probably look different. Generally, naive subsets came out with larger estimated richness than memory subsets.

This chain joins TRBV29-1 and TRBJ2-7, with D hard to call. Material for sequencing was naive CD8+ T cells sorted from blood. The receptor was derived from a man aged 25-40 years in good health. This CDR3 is CSVEDRVHEQYF. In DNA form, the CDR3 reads TGCAGCGTTGAAGATCGGGTTCACGAGCAGTACTTC.